Below are 2 T cell receptor beta chains sequenced from a single sample in a study of T cell changes during pregnancy in multiple sclerosis. Assay used: immunoSEQ multiplex PCR; TCRdb lists only in-frame clones, some missing. This sample has under 50,000 clones; 70% to 90% occur once, and the top ten carry 0.56%. The specimen comprised CD4+ T cells from peripheral blood mononuclear cells, sampled before pregnancy. The receptors shown here come from a female donor with multiple sclerosis, enrolled in a pregnancy study.

Details on this clone: The sample carries other DNA sequences with the same CDR3. CDR3 in DNA: TGTGCCTGGAGTGTAACCGGGGTTGGAGAAAAACTGTTTTTT. Protein: CAWSVTGVGEKLFF. V and J are TRBV30 and TRBJ1-4; no firm D call. Germline V CDR1 and CDR2: GTSNPN, SVGIG (reference sequence). The CDR3 extends over 14 amino acids. V lost 0 bases and J lost 8, with 13 bases in between.

This rearrangement joins TRBV13 to TRBJ1-5, with D perhaps TRBD1 (6 bases). The CDR3 length is 16 residues. The germline CDR1 and CDR2 sequences are PRHDT and FYEKMQ (reference sequence). The V gene lost 0 bases and the J gene lost 7 bases, with 16 bases spanning the gap. The CDR3 DNA follows: TGTGCCAGCAGCTTAGGATTCGGGAGGGGGGACCAGCCCCAGCATTTT. Translated: CASSLGFGRGDQPQHF.